A single T cell receptor beta chain is shown here with its context. TCRdb keeps only in-frame clones here, not all; method: immunoSEQ multiplex PCR. The sample has about 180,000 clones, 84% seen once. This sample stems from a study of blood T cell repertoires in COVID-19. Trimming took 1 base from V and 9 from J, leaving 16 bases between them. The CDR3 runs 15 residues. The germline gives CDR1 LGHDT, CDR2 YNNKEL (reference sequence). J is TRBJ2-1 and V is TRBV3-1 (or the pseudogene TRBV3-2); no firm D call. The sample taken for sequencing was peripheral blood. The sequence was obtained from a human donor in a cohort sampled during active COVID-19. The CDR3 region is CASSQGLLDGFEQFF. The CDR3 nucleotides read TGTGCCAGCAGCCAAGGGCTCCTTGATGGTTTTGAGCAGTTCTTC.